This T cell receptor (beta chain) was sequenced in a study of CXCR3-negative and CXCR3-positive naive CD8 T cells. Overall study results and limits: When CXCR3-positive naive cells were set against CXCR3-negative naive cells, the former had more hydrophobic TRB CDR3s. Both naive subsets, CXCR3-negative and CXCR3-positive, displayed similar TRBV-TRBJ usage, unlike memory cells.

Germline assignment: CDR1 LNHNV and CDR2 YYDKDF (reference sequence). This CDR3 is 15 amino acids long. As concerns this clonotype: Antigen: not known.

Investigators sorted each CD8+ T cell subset in triplicate, taking around 290,000 cells each time. UMI-labeled 5' RACE yielded the TRB cDNA libraries. TCRdb reprocessed the 5' RACE reads; each CDR3 protein has one entry and no DNA is given. The repertoire table contains under 85,000 distinct CDR3 sequences. The J gene is TRBJ2-7, the V gene TRBV15; TCRdb indicates TRBD1, and absent DNA this call remains unverified. The receptor was derived from a human donor in good health. Some clones in this sample may be carry-over from other donors' samples. Specimen: naive CXCR3- CD8+ T cells from blood. The sample's subset: CD45RO-CCR7+CD27+CD95- naive CD8+ T cells lacking CXCR3 (TNR3-). The CDR3 here is CATSTRDRAGDEQYF.